This T cell receptor (beta chain) was sequenced during a study of blood T cells in healthy people across ages (dated by TCRdb to between 2014 and 2016). Concerning the study at large: In model experiments, template switching captured roughly one uniquely barcoded TCR beta cDNA molecule for every two T cells. Using deep sequencing normalized with unique cDNA molecular identifiers, the study measured how TCR beta repertoire diversity changes with age. Four age groups were formed from the donors: young (average 16 years), middle-aged (just under 40), aged (around 62) and long-lived (82). To avoid experimental bias, donors of different ages were spread randomly across the sequencing lanes. For two donors (one aged 18 to 29 and one aged 80 or older), the study analyzed two additional independent replicas of 1 million unique cDNA reads from the same blood draw. Results and caveats for the whole study, not just this receptor: The percentage of naive T cells measured by flow cytometry correlated strongly with observed TCR beta diversity. Compared with the aged group, the long-lived group had more naive CD4+ T cells, fewer expanded clones and increased TCR diversity, a pattern suggesting age selection. Bulk unsorted PBMC profiling prevented conclusive comparison of naive and antigen-experienced compartments. Total diversity estimates from one million sequenced T cells were considered lower bounds and underestimates. As age increased, observed TCR beta diversity per million T cells dropped in a roughly linear way, and a significant reduction was already evident by age 40. Because the CMV infection status of the donors was unknown, age-related changes in expanded clonotypes may potentially have been confounded.

In this sample, this clonotype turned up a few times. Its antigen remains unidentified. No clone much larger than this one lies a single base away; base qualities are absent. Systemically healthy Caucasian individuals from Russia, around 39 in total and aged about 6 to 100 years, were included as donors. Each donor gave ten milliliters of peripheral blood, collected into EDTA-treated Vacutainer tubes. Ficoll-Paque density-gradient centrifugation was used to isolate PBMCs, with at least 6 million per sample. Total RNA was extracted from PBMCs with Trizol reagent, with at least 6 micrograms obtained per sample. Naive CD45RAhigh/CD27high T cell percentages were measured by flow cytometry on a PBMC aliquot from every donor. Library preparation used 5' RACE. TCRdb names Illumina HiSeq 2500 as the instrument used. A second PCR of roughly 6 to 12 cycles was run with a J-beta primer mix and a sample-barcoded 5' primer. A unique molecular identifier was introduced onto each TCR beta cDNA molecule by a template-switch 5' adaptor carrying 12 random nucleotides. At least 2.5 million CDR3-containing paired-end reads were obtained from each sample. The Mint cDNA synthesis kit, primed by a TRBC-specific oligonucleotide, was used to synthesize first-strand cDNA from all RNA. Following uracil-DNA glycosylase treatment, all cDNA underwent a first 18-cycle PCR with the universal primers M1SS and BC2_uni_R. The published analysis was carried out like this. Each sample was normalized by randomly selecting 1 million high-quality reads, each carrying a distinct molecular identifier. Reads sharing molecular identifiers were discarded rather than binned into consensus sequences. MiTCR, set to a Q25 quality threshold and the strictest error-elimination algorithm, was used for CDR3 identification, clonotype clustering and error correction. Lower-bound total TCR beta diversity was estimated with a nonparametric unseen species model using Euler transformation. The raw public data were reprocessed by TCRdb itself: fastp quality trimming at Q25, MiXCR clonotype calling, in-frame beta chains only. CDR3 protein sequences are deduplicated, and each keeps its most common genes and DNA. TCRdb assigned the V and J calls; the authors' analysis was not used. The sample table records approximately 850,000 distinct CDR3 sequences; 40% to 50% of these occur just once. About 21% of the sample comes from the top ten.

The CDR3 runs 17 residues from the cysteine to the phenylalanine. The retained sequence is limited to the CDR3, 51 bases, with the frame set at the first base. CDR1 and CDR2 are read off the germline V gene (reference sequence) as DFQATT and SNEGSKA. Germline trimming amounts to 0 bases on V and 3 bases on J, with 10 as the count of junction bases outside the gene matches. The material sequenced was blood. The source is a man aged 60-69 years in good health. The chain employs TRBV20-1 and TRBJ2-7; the junction holds 11 bases that match TRBD2. The CDR3 in this case is CSARDSGGATGRYEQYF. The nucleotide sequence is given as TGCAGTGCTAGAGATAGCGGGGGGGCTACTGGTCGCTACGAGCAGTACTTC.